This TCR beta chain derives from a study of T cell repertoires in cytomegalovirus infection. Study outcomes and limitations: Totalled public TCR beta family frequency picked out people who carried CMV plus the relevant HLA.

TCRdb passed the reads through MiXCR, listing each CDR3 protein once. Of hundreds of thousands of distinct CDR3 sequences in the sample, about 24% were seen once. Germline V gene data show CDR1 as SEHNR and CDR2 as FQNEAQ (reference sequence). CDR3 length equals 13 residues. Trimming removed 4 bases from V and 6 bases from J; junction bases left unmatched: 5. This clonotype was recorded many times. What it binds is unknown. The source of this sequence is a human donor in good health (CMV status not recorded). Some clones in this sample may be carry-over from other donors' samples. The source material was CD8+ T cells from PBMCs. The genes are TRBV7-9 and TRBJ1-2; TRBD1 aligns across 7 bases. The CDR3 spells CASSSETGDGYTF. The CDR3 region has the DNA TGTGCCAGCAGCTCGGAAACAGGGGATGGCTACACCTTC.